This TCR beta chain originates from a study of T cell responses to AZD1222 COVID-19 vaccine. Only in-frame clones appear in the TCRdb table, and some are missing; sequencing was by immunoSEQ multiplex PCR. The sample holds about 81,000 clones, roughly 85% seen once. This clone showed up just once. The germline V gene encodes CDR1 LNHDA and CDR2 SQIVND (reference sequence). There are 16 residues in the CDR3. V gave up 7 bases and J gave up 4 bases; unmatched junction bases: 13. The receptor's source is an adult who received the AZD1222 COVID-19 vaccine. The chain combines TRBV19 with TRBJ1-5, with TRBD1 matching over 7 bases. The input for sequencing was peripheral blood, taken 28 days after the second AZD1222 dose. The CDR3 DNA sequence: TGTGCCAGTACCCCTGCGAGGCAGGGGGGAAATCAGCCCCAGCATTTT. It is translated as CASTPARQGGNQPQHF.